One TCR beta chain is described in this entry. The antigen is undetermined. The data originate from a study of memory CD4+ T cells and cytomegalovirus serostatus. Original processing notes: Out-of-frame sequences were removed, leaving a few million distinct TCRbeta sequences. Sequenced by immunoSEQ multiplex PCR; TCRdb stores in-frame clones only, minus some. V and J calls and clone size are as listed in that table; D and trimming were resolved from the DNA. The data show around 40,000 clones, with around 84% seen just once and about 0.8% held by the top ten. Looked up from germline, CDR1 is SNHLY and CDR2 is FYNNEI. There are 16 residues in the CDR3. V lost 6 bases, J lost 4 bases, and 19 bases lay in between. The sort gate was single viable CD3+CD4+CD8-CD45RO+ cells for memory CD4+ T cells. Whole-study findings and limits: The CMV-associated TCR signature appears largely within the CD4+ memory repertoire. Of under 200 reported CMV TCRbeta sequences, some 67 were found in memory CD4+ repertoires.

The sequence was collected from an adult in good health and CMV-seronegative. Sequencing was carried out using memory CD4+ T cells from blood. The chain recombines TRBV2 with TRBJ2-1; D may be TRBD1 or TRBD2 (5 bases each). CDR3 in amino acids: CASSPAGTLGYNEQFF. CDR3 nucleotide sequence: TGTGCCAGCAGCCCTGCCGGGACCCTTGGATACAATGAGCAGTTCTTC.